The source of this TCR beta chain is a study of blood T cell repertoires in COVID-19. Study in general: PBMCs, B-cell-depleted T cells, or T cells provided the cDNA or gDNA that made up the material.

Participants came from about 24 US areas, aged about 18 to 89 years. TCRdb keeps only in-frame clones here, not all; method: immunoSEQ multiplex PCR. The sample contains 230,000 or so clones, around 89% of which appear only once. Germline CDR1 MRHNA, CDR2 SNTAGT. The ends were cut back, 4 bases at V and 5 bases at J, with 9 bases in the middle. The CDR3 sequence is 14 residues long. This clone was counted a few times. Sequencing used PBMCs or T cells enriched from blood (not recorded which). The rearrangement uses TRBV6-4 and TRBJ1-6; TRBD1 is a possible D gene (6 bases). The source is a woman aged 40 to 49 with acute COVID-19. The DNA for the CDR3 is TGTGCCAGCAGTGCTTCAGGGGATAATTCACCCCTCCACTTT. This sequence encodes CASSASGDNSPLHF.